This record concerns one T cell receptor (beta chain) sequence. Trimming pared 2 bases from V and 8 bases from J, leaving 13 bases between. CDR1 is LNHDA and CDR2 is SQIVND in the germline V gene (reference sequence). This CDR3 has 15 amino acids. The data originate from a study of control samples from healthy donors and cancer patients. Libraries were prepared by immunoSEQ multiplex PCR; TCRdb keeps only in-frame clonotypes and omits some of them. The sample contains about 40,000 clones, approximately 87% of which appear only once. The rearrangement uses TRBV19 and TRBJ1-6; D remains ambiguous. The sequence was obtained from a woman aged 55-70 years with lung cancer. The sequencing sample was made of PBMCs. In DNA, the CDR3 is TGTGCCAGTAGTATAAGCCTGGGCACGGATTCACCCCTCCACTTT. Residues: CASSISLGTDSPLHF.